The next 19 T cell receptor beta chains were all read from a single sample in a study of blood T cell repertoires in COVID-19. Repertoires were generated with immunoSEQ multiplex PCR, while TCRdb's copy carries only in-frame clones and drops some. The table shows roughly 100,000 clones, with about 86% occurring only once. Sequenced: peripheral blood. These receptors originate from a man older than 75 with acute or convalescent COVID-19.

V gene TRBV28 combines with J gene TRBJ2-7, with D possibly being TRBD1 (6 bases). Germline CDR1 is MDHEN and CDR2 is SYDVKM. Trimming stripped 5 bases from V and 6 bases from J, with 17 bases between. This CDR3 contains 14 residues. The CDR3 sequence is CASSPEQGSAEQYF. CDR3 in DNA: TGTGCCAGCAGTCCTGAACAGGGCTCGGCCGAGCAGTACTTC.

In its sample, this clone was seen a few times. The sample holds other DNA sequences that translate to the same CDR3. This chain uses TRBV6-2 or TRBV6-3 with TRBJ2-7; tentative D call: TRBD2 (6 bases). The CDR3 runs 14 residues. Germline values: CDR1 MNHEY, CDR2 SVGEGT. V was clipped by 1 base and J by 1 base, with 8 bases between them. The DNA of the CDR3 is TGTGCCAGCAGTTACTTGGAGGGATCCTACGAGCAGTACTTC. Amino acids: CASSYLEGSYEQYF.

V is TRBV4-3 and J is TRBJ2-7, with 12 bases aligning to TRBD2. This CDR3 is 15 amino acids long. Germline V CDR1 and CDR2: LGHNA, YSLEER. After removal of 4 bases from V and 2 bases from J, the junction contained 3 bases not matched to a gene. The CDR3 DNA follows: TGCGCCAGCAGCCTACGGACTAGCGGGACCTACGAGCAGTACTTC. This codes for CASSLRTSGTYEQYF.

J is TRBJ2-3 and V is TRBV20-1, with 11 nucleotides matching TRBD2. Per the germline V gene, CDR1 is DFQATT and CDR2 is SNEGSKA (reference sequence). The V and J ends lost 3 bases and 3 bases, in that order; junction bases with no gene match: 5. This CDR3 region has 15 residues. CDR3 region: CSASPGLAATDTQYF. The CDR3 region has the DNA TGCAGTGCTAGTCCGGGACTAGCGGCAACAGATACGCAGTATTTT.

The CDR3 loop is CASSVGGGQNTEAFF. The CDR3 DNA reads as TGTGCCAGCAGCGTAGGAGGGGGCCAGAACACTGAAGCTTTCTTT. The chain employs TRBV9 and TRBJ1-1; 7 bases agree with TRBD1. In germline, CDR1 is SGDLS, CDR2 YYNGEE. After removal of 0 bases from V and 1 base from J, the junction contained 3 bases not matched to a gene. This CDR3 is built from 15 residues.

The rearrangement links TRBV3-1 (or the pseudogene TRBV3-2) to TRBJ1-2; D ambiguous. This CDR3 has 16 residues. In germline, CDR1 is LGHDT, CDR2 YNNKEL (reference sequence). Trimming removed 0 bases from V and 4 bases from J, with 15 bases in between. CDR3 residues: CASSQESRRNLYGYTF. The DNA of the CDR3 is TGTGCCAGCAGCCAAGAAAGTAGGCGGAACCTCTATGGCTACACCTTC.

This chain links TRBV27 with TRBJ1-4; D call uncertain. With 3 bases removed from V and 7 bases from J, the gap between germline ends came to 15 bases. CDR3 length equals 15 residues. Germline CDR1 is MNHEY and CDR2 is SMNVEV (reference sequence). The CDR3 sequence: CASSLAGENGEKLFF. The CDR3 nucleotides are TGTGCCAGCAGTTTGGCCGGGGAGAATGGTGAAAAACTGTTTTTT.

The chain is built from TRBV12-3 or TRBV12-4 and TRBJ2-2; 7 bases fit TRBD1. Trimming at V came to 6 bases and at J to 4 bases, leaving 2 bases not matched to a gene. There are 13 residues in the CDR3. The CDR3 bases are TGTGCCAGCAGGAGACAGGGCACCGGGGAGCTGTTTTTT. This gives the protein CASRRQGTGELFF.

The V and J genes are TRBV28 and TRBJ2-5; 7 bases are shared with TRBD1. Trimming took 3 bases from V and 5 from J; bases not matched to a gene: 9. Germline values: CDR1 MDHEN, CDR2 SYDVKM. The CDR3 has 15 amino acids. CDR3 coding DNA: TGTGCCAGCAGTTTTCTAGGGGGCGGTTGGGAGACCCAGTACTTC. Amino acid sequence: CASSFLGGGWETQYF.

The genes are TRBV24-1 and TRBJ2-2; 8 nucleotides agree with TRBD2. Germline V gene sequence: CDR1 KGHDR, CDR2 SFDVKD. With V trimmed by 5 bases and J by 8 bases, 6 bases remained unmatched. The CDR3 totals 14 residues. The CDR3 coding sequence is TGTGCCACCAGTGCACGGGGGGGCCCGGGGGAGCTGTTTTTT. This gives the protein CATSARGGPGELFF.

The genes are TRBV7-8 and TRBJ2-1, with 10 bases identical to TRBD2. V was pared by 4 bases and J by 2 bases, with 5 bases of the junction left unmatched. The CDR3 is 16 amino acids. The V gene's germline CDR1 is SGHVS and CDR2 FQNEAQ. CDR3 DNA sequence: TGTGCCAGCAGCTACTCAACTAGCGGGACCTACAATGAGCAGTTCTTC. It yields the protein CASSYSTSGTYNEQFF.

The gene calls are TRBV19 and TRBJ1-5; 8 bases are shared with TRBD1. The CDR3 contains 15 residues. Per germline, CDR1 LNHDA and CDR2 SQIVND (reference sequence). Losses at the gene ends were 7 bases for V and 7 bases for J; bases not matched to a gene: 12. The CDR3 sequence is CASIKSDREGQPQHF. The CDR3 DNA reads TGTGCCAGTATTAAATCGGACAGGGAAGGGCAGCCCCAGCATTTT.

This chain connects TRBV6-5 to TRBJ2-2, with 11 positions matching TRBD2. J was trimmed by 5 bases and V by 10 bases; bases with no gene match: 9. The CDR3 has 15 residues. Germline CDR1 reads MNHEY; CDR2 reads SVGAGI. The CDR3 loop is CATRPGLAVTGELFF. The DNA for the CDR3 is TGTGCCACACGACCGGGACTAGCGGTGACCGGGGAGCTGTTTTTT.

The CDR3 DNA follows: TGTGCCAGCAGTGAACAACCACCAGGGGGAGAGGAGACCCAGTACTTC. Amino acids: CASSEQPPGGEETQYF. The V call is TRBV6-1, the J call TRBJ2-5; 7 bases fit TRBD1. The CDR3 has 16 residues. Germline values: CDR1 MNHNS, CDR2 SASEGT. V was clipped by 2 bases and J by 5 bases; unmatched bases: 11.

This chain connects TRBV5-1 to TRBJ1-3; D might be TRBD1 (5 bases). Per germline, CDR1 SGHRS and CDR2 YFSETQ. V lost 0 bases and J 3 bases, leaving 7 bases between the germline ends. This CDR3 spans 14 amino acids. CDR3 nucleotides: TGCGCCAGCAGCTTGGCCGGGGGTGGAAACACCATATATTTT. It is translated as CASSLAGGGNTIYF. Variable domain in full (rest from reference TRBV5-1 and TRBJ1-3): KAGVTQTPRYLIKTRGQQVTLSCSPISGHRSVSWYQQTPGQGLQFLFEYFSETQRNKGNFPGRFSGRQFSNSRSEMNVSTLELGDSALYLCASSLAGGGNTIYFGEGSWLTVV.

This sequence joins TRBV5-4 and TRBJ2-5, with D perhaps TRBD2 (6 bases). The germline V and J ends were trimmed by 5 bases and 4 bases, with 18 bases remaining between them. CDR1 is SGHNT and CDR2 is YYREEE in the germline V gene (reference sequence). CDR3 size: 15 residues. CDR3 bases: TGTGCCAGCAGGTCGGGGGAGAGTGGAGGAGAGACCCAGTACTTC. Translated, it gives CASRSGESGGETQYF.

V gene TRBV3-1 (or the pseudogene TRBV3-2) combines with J gene TRBJ1-5, with unresolved D. Trimming took 4 bases from V and 5 from J, leaving 6 bases between them. Germline CDR1 LGHDT, CDR2 YNNKEL (reference sequence). The CDR3 extends over 12 amino acids. The DNA of the CDR3 is TGTGCCAGCAGCCTCCTTGATCAGCCCCAGCATTTT. This sequence encodes CASSLLDQPQHF.

This clone appeared a few times. V usage is TRBV14 and J usage is TRBJ2-3; D is undetermined. Per the germline V gene, CDR1 is SGHDN and CDR2 is FVKESK. The V gene lost 2 bases and the J gene lost 0 bases, with 15 bases spanning the gap. CDR3 length: 17 residues. The CDR3 coding sequence is TGTGCCAGCAGCCAAAGAGTTGGCGGCCCGAGCACAGATACGCAGTATTTT. Its translation: CASSQRVGGPSTDTQYF.

The CDR3 reads CASSPSGRAEWGIQYF. The CDR3 DNA reads TGTGCCAGCAGCCCTAGCGGGAGGGCCGAGTGGGGCATTCAGTACTTC. The chain links TRBV7-2 to TRBJ2-4; 12 nucleotides line up with TRBD2. The ends lost 5 bases at V and 9 bases at J; junction bases unmatched: 11. The CDR3 is made up of 16 amino acids. Germline CDR1 reads SGHTA; CDR2 reads FQGNSA. Full variable domain (missing parts from reference TRBV7-2 and TRBJ2-4): GAGVSQSPSNKVTEKGKDVELRCDPISGHTALYWYRQSLGQGLEFLIYFQGNSAPDKSGLPSDRFSAERTGGSVSTLTIQRTQQEDSAVYLCASSPSGRAEWGIQYFGAGTRLSVL.